Described below is a single T cell receptor beta chain sequence and its context. Its target antigen remains unknown. The record has no base qualities; no much larger clone is one base away. This entry comes from a study of monozygotic twins with cystic fibrosis (dated by TCRdb to the early 2020s). Broadly, across the study: Barcoded libraries were prepared from about 3 micrograms of fragmented DNA with roughly 16 PCR cycles. The study compared TCR beta repertoires within and between 16 monozygotic twin pairs with cystic fibrosis to assess genetic influence on V and J gene usage. The cohort comprised ten female and six male twin pairs aged about 2.0 to 40 years, median around 9 years, mostly children and adolescents. Twins were ranked among some 1,000 cohort participants for weight-for-height and FEVPerc (FEV1 disease centile) on the day of blood sampling. Data for three of the twin pairs had previously been reported in another context. Overall results and qualifications from the work: Only a small cohort was studied, and no association of shared CDR3 numbers with age, concordance or disease severity was found. Monozygotic CF twin pairs shared significantly more nucleotide-identical clonotypes within each pair than unrelated CF individuals shared with one another (P = 0.000026, Mann-Whitney). V gene usage was most similar to the co-twin in 13 of 16 pairs, and J usage was most similar to the co-twin in 8 of 16 pairs, which suggests genetic constraints. Simpson clonality was generally low (median around 0.01), which suggests a naive-dominated repertoire, and clonality was higher in the most severely affected patients.

Following the manufacturer's instructions, TCR beta CDR3 regions were amplified by multiplex PCR with the immunoSEQ immune profiling system. An Illumina NextSeq system was used to carry out the sequencing. The original methods were these. Sequence data were processed on the immunoSEQ Analyzer platform, and clonality was calculated as the square root of Simpson's index of productive rearrangements. Similarity in V and J usage was quantified by Jensen-Shannon distance, and CDR3 generation probabilities were calculated with OLGA. The researchers looked up shared CDR3 sequences in the immuneACCESS database (August 2020) and in VDJdb (December 2020). Entries here come from immuneACCESS through TCRdb and include only in-frame sequences with V and J called. Some clones fail to appear in such tables; in the studies checked, an unresolved V gene covers under half of the shortfall, and the cause of the remainder is unknown. The V and J calls and clone size were taken over from that table, and D and trimming were inferred from the DNA. The sample has about 20,000 clones on record, around nine tenths of them singletons. Less than 1.5% of the sample lies in the top ten.

The twin pairs came from the European Cystic Fibrosis Twin and Sibling Study Cohort, a cohort that recruited patients from over a hundred CF clinics across 14 European countries. Zygosity and CFTR genotype were verified in-house, and zygosity was tested by multiplex PCR of nine short tandem repeat loci. Peripheral blood was sampled from each twin, with clinical parameters recorded on the day of blood sampling. Phenol/chloroform extraction was used to isolate genomic DNA from peripheral blood cells, and the DNA was then kept in TE buffer at 4 degrees C. CDR1 and CDR2 are read off the germline V gene (reference sequence) as SEHNR and FQNEAQ. The CDR3 goes from the cysteine to the phenylalanine over 16 residues. Solely the CDR3 DNA is kept, with 48 bases framed from the first base. The trim is 3 bases for V and 4 bases for J, with a gap of 16 bases between the germline ends.

The clonotype was recovered from a woman under 40 with cystic fibrosis. This chain is built from TRBV7-9 and TRBJ2-1, with TRBD1 as a weak D call on 6 bases. Sequencing was performed on blood. The CDR3 amino acid sequence is: CASSFRGQQPYNEQFF. The DNA sequence is given as TGTGCCAGCAGCTTTCGGGGACAACAACCTTACAATGAGCAGTTCTTC. Joined to the reference TRBV7-9 and TRBJ2-1 proteins, this CDR3 gives the full variable domain: DTGVSQNPRHKITKRGQNVTFRCDPISEHNRLYWYRQTLGQGPEFLTYFQNEAQLEKSRLLSDRFSAERPKGSFSTLEIQRTEQGDSAMYLCASSFRGQQPYNEQFFGPGTRLTVL.